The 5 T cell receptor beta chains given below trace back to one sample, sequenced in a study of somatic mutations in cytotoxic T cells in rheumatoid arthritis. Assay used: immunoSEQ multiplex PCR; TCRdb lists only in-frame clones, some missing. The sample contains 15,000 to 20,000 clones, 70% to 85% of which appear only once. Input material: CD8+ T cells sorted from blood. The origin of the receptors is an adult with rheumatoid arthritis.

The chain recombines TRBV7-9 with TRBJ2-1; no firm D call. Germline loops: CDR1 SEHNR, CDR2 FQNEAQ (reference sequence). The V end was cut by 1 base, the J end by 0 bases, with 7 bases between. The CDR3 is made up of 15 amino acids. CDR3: CASSLDVSSYNEQFF. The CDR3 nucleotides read TGTGCCAGCAGCTTAGACGTCAGCTCCTACAATGAGCAGTTCTTC.

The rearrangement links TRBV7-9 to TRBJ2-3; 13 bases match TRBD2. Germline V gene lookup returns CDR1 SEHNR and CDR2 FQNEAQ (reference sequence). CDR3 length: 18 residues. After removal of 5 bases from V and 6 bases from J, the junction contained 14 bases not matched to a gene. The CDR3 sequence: CASSHRLAGGLFLDTQYF. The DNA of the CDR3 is TGTGCCAGCAGCCATAGACTAGCGGGGGGCCTCTTTCTGGATACGCAGTATTTT.

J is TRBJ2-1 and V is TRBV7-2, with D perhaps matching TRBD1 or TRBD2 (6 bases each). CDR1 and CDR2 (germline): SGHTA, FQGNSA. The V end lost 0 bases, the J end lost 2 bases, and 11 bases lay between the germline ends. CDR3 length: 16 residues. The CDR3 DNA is TGTGCCAGCAGCTTAGCGGAACGGGGGCCCTACAATGAGCAGTTCTTC. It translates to CASSLAERGPYNEQFF.

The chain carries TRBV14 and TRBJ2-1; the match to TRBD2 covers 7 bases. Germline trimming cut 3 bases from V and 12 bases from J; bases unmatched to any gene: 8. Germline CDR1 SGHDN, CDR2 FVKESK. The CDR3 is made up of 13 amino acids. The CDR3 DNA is TGTGCCAGCAGCCACCCGGGGGGACGAGGGCAGTTCTTC. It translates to CASSHPGGRGQFF.

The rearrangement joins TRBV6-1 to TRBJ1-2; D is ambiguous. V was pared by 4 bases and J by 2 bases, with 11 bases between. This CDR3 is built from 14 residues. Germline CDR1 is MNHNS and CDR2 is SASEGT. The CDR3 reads CASSAWTGNYGYTF. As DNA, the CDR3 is TGTGCCAGCAGTGCCTGGACGGGAAACTATGGCTACACCTTC.